The present entry profiles one T cell receptor (beta chain) with its context. Its antigen remains unidentified. No much larger clonotype is one base removed from it; base qualities were not supplied. The sample is drawn from a study of blood T cell repertoires in COVID-19 (dated by TCRdb to 2018 to 2020). Context from the whole study: The collaborator samples originated in the United States, Italy and Spain and spanned the acute and convalescent phases of COVID-19. The prospective study material was composed of cDNA or gDNA derived from T cells, B-cell-depleted T cells, or PBMCs. The dataset comprised deeply sampled blood TCRbeta repertoires from subjects exposed to, actively infected with, or recovered from COVID-19. A freely available public database, intended as a resource for researchers studying the immune response to SARS-CoV-2, is where the repertoires were released. Samples came from the ongoing ImmuneRACE study (first 160 participants) plus 1,254 subjects from 6 global collaborators. A de-identified subject ID, COVID-19 status, age in years and sex were almost always included in the sample metadata. HLA class I and class II types, where available, came from metadata supplied by the sample provider rather than from assay-based typing. Overall results and qualifications from the work: Clinical and demographic metadata were provided uncurated, with the amount varying by source and participant.

Each collaborating institution followed its own protocols to collect whole blood in K2EDTA tubes. For TCRbeta analysis, collaborators shipped samples as frozen whole blood, isolated PBMCs, or DNA extracted from either of those sample types. TCRbeta CDR3 regions were amplified from genomic DNA using the immunoSEQ Assay, a bias-controlled multiplex PCR. On the study's bioinformatics: The number of nucleated cells in each sample was estimated by amplification of reference gene primers within the assay. To quantify the absolute abundance of each unique TCRbeta CDR3 rearrangement, sequence reads were collapsed and filtered. For each sample, productive Simpson clonality was calculated as the square root of Simpson's diversity index over productive rearrangements. What TCRdb holds here is the immuneACCESS table cut down to in-frame rearrangements. Part of the clones is not present; checked against another copy, under half of the missing clones reflect an unresolved V gene, and the others are unexplained. The DNA gave D and trimming, while V, J and clone size come from that table. The sample table holds 200,000 to 300,000 clones, of which 84% were seen once. The ten largest make up 4.2% of the sample.

Reading the germline V gene (reference sequence) gives CDR1 SEHNR and CDR2 FQNEAQ. A distance of 20 bases separates the germline ends of V and J, which lose 5 bases and 0 bases respectively. The CDR3 has 18 amino acids, counting the end cysteine and phenylalanine. Kept here is only the CDR3 DNA, which spans 54 bases and is read in frame from base 1. In this chain, TRBV7-9 is recombined with TRBJ1-3, with a tentative D gene TRBD1 over 6 matching bases. The sequenced sample was peripheral blood. This TCR was recovered from a man in his fifties or sixties with acute or convalescent COVID-19. The CDR3 loop reads CASSPAQGGGRSGNTIYF. The DNA sequence is as follows: TGTGCCAGCAGCCCCGCGCAGGGTGGGGGCCGCTCTGGAAACACCATATATTTT.